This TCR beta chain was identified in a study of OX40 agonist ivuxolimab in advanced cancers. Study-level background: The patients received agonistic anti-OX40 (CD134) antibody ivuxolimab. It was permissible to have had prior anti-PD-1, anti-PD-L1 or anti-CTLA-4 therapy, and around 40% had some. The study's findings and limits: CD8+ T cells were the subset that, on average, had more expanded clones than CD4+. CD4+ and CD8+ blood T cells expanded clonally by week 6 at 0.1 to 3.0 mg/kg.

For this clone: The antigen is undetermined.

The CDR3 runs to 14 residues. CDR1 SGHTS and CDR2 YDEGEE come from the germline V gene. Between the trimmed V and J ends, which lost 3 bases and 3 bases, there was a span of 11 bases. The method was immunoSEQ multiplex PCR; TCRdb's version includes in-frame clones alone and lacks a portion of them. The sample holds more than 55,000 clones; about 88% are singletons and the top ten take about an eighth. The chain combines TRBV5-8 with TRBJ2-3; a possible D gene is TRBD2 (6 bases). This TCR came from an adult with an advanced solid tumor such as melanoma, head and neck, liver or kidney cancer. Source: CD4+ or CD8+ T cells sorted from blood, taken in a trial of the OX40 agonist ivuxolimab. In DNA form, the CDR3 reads TGTGCCAGCAGCTGGGCGGGATCTACAGATACGCAGTATTTT. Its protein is CASSWAGSTDTQYF.